This passage covers 32 T cell receptor beta chains from one sample sequenced in a study of T cells in Graves' hyperthyroidism and ophthalmopathy. TCR beta CDR3 regions were amplified from RNA transcripts. During a first-round RT-PCR of the TCR CDR3, the HTBI primer set was used. TCRdb re-derived calls from the multiplex PCR reads in MiXCR, one entry per CDR3 protein. The sample gives approximately 590,000 distinct CDR3 sequences, around a sixth of which show up once; 7.3% is in the top ten. The sequencing input was blood. Receptors originate from a woman aged 25-40 years with Graves' hyperthyroidism.

The chain carries TRBV9 and TRBJ1-1; no firm D call. Germline assignment: CDR1 SGDLS and CDR2 YYNGEE. Trimming removed 3 bases at V and 6 bases at J, with 12 bases between. The CDR3 runs 13 residues. In DNA form, the CDR3 reads TGTGCCAGCAGCGCGCGGGAGGAGGCTGAAGCTTTCTTT. Translation gives CASSAREEAEAFF.

This clonotype was observed at least ten times. CDR3 nucleotide sequence: TGCAGTGCTAGAGAGATGGACAGTTTACGCTATGGCTACACCTTC. Protein product: CSAREMDSLRYGYTF. V and J are TRBV20-1 and TRBJ1-2; possibly TRBD1 for D (6 bases). The length of the CDR3 is 15 residues. V lost 0 bases and J 4 bases, leaving 15 bases between the germline ends. Germline-derived CDR1 and CDR2 are DFQATT and SNEGSKA (reference sequence).

The V call is TRBV7-9, the J call TRBJ2-2; the match to TRBD1 covers 8 bases. The CDR3 sequence is 16 residues long. J lost 5 bases, V lost 5 bases, and 10 bases had no gene match. The germline gives CDR1 SEHNR, CDR2 FQNEAQ (reference sequence). The CDR3 sequence is CASSPGQGKRTGELFF. The DNA for the CDR3 is TGTGCCAGCAGCCCCGGACAGGGAAAAAGAACCGGGGAGCTGTTTTTT.

This clonotype was seen repeatedly, ten times or more. This chain joins TRBV24-1 and TRBJ2-1, with TRBD2 matching over 9 bases. Germline CDR1 is KGHDR and CDR2 is SFDVKD. The length of the CDR3 is 17 residues. The V segment lost 9 bases and the J segment 1 base; nucleotides outside the gene matches: 12. Here the CDR3 DNA reads TGTGCCACCTGGGTGAGGGCTAGCGGGGAGTCCTACAATGAGCAGTTCTTC. Protein sequence: CATWVRASGESYNEQFF.

This clonotype has a count of ten or more. V usage is TRBV7-3 and J usage is TRBJ1-5; D is uncertain. The ends were cut back, 3 bases at V and 7 bases at J, with 4 bases in the middle. There are 11 residues in the CDR3. CDR1 SGHTA and CDR2 FQGTGA come from the germline V gene. The CDR3 sequence: CASSFYQPQHF. CDR3 coding DNA: TGTGCCAGCAGCTTTTACCAGCCCCAGCATTTT.

In its sample, this clonotype was seen a few times. The rearrangement uses TRBV24-1 and TRBJ1-3; 9 positions agree with TRBD1. Germline V gives CDR1 KGHDR, CDR2 SFDVKD. J gave up 4 bases and V 11 bases, and 20 bases lay outside the gene matches. The CDR3 has 18 residues. This CDR3 is CAISAGTGLLRIGNTIYF. For the CDR3, the DNA is TGTGCCATTTCCGCCGGGACAGGGTTATTGAGAATCGGAAACACCATATATTTT.

The chain employs TRBV7-2 and TRBJ1-1; D might be TRBD1 (6 bases). Trimming left V 3 bases short and J 5 bases short, with 16 bases between. This CDR3 has 15 amino acids. The germline CDR1 and CDR2 sequences are SGHTA and FQGNSA. CDR3 amino acids: CASSLVTGPGTEAFF. CDR3 bases: TGTGCCAGCAGCTTGGTGACAGGCCCGGGGACTGAAGCTTTCTTT.

This clonotype has just one count. V usage is TRBV29-1 and J usage is TRBJ2-1, with 9 positions matching TRBD2. Germline V CDR1 and CDR2: SQVTM, ANQGSEA. After removal of 2 bases from V and 5 bases from J, the junction contained 4 bases not matched to a gene. CDR3 size: 14 residues. The DNA of the CDR3 is TGCAGCGTTGAACTAGCGGGGCTGAACAATGAGCAGTTCTTC. This sequence encodes CSVELAGLNNEQFF.

This clonotype was seen repeatedly, ten times or more. V usage is TRBV28 and J usage is TRBJ1-5, with TRBD1 matching 8 bases. The CDR3 runs to 15 residues. V gave up 3 bases and J gave up 6 bases; unmatched junction bases: 7. Germline values: CDR1 MDHEN, CDR2 SYDVKM. DNA of the CDR3: TGTGCCAGCAGTTTTCTACAGGGGGAATTTCAGCCCCAGCATTTT. Encoded protein: CASSFLQGEFQPQHF.

Points on this clonotype: A much larger clone lies a single base off, so this may be a read error. The V gene is TRBV20-1, the J gene TRBJ2-7; the D is unclear. The V and J ends lost 0 bases and 5 bases respectively, with 20 bases between them. Per germline, CDR1 DFQATT and CDR2 SNEGSKA (reference sequence). CDR3 length: 16 residues. The chain's CDR3 is CSARDVTQPSWDEQYF. DNA of the CDR3: TGCAGTGCTAGAGATGTGACCCAGCCATCATGGGACGAGCAGTACTTC.

CDR3 in DNA: TGCAGCGTTGAAGATGTCCAGCGGGAGTCAACCTACAATGAGCAGTTCTTC. Translated: CSVEDVQRESTYNEQFF. The gene calls are TRBV29-1 and TRBJ2-1, with TRBD2 matching 8 bases. The CDR3 consists of 17 residues. Germline CDR1 reads SQVTM; CDR2 reads ANQGSEA. With 0 bases clipped from V and 2 bases from J, the junction kept 9 bases outside the gene matches.

This clonotype was recorded at least ten times. This rearrangement joins TRBV12-3 or TRBV12-4 to TRBJ2-5, with D unresolved. CDR3 length equals 12 residues. The V gene lost 6 bases and the J gene lost 5 bases, with 10 bases spanning the gap. In nucleotides, the CDR3 is TGTGCCAGCAGCCCATCAGCGGAGACCCAGTACTTC. Protein sequence: CASSPSAETQYF.

This clonotype was seen ten or more times. The V call is TRBV13, the J call TRBJ2-7; D possibly corresponds to TRBD1 (6 bases). V dropped 3 bases and J dropped 5 bases, with 8 bases sitting between them. Germline V gene sequence: CDR1 PRHDT, CDR2 FYEKMQ (reference sequence). There are 12 residues in the CDR3. The CDR3 loop reads CASSFRQDEQYF. The DNA for the CDR3 is TGTGCCAGCAGCTTCAGACAGGACGAGCAGTACTTC.

This clonotype was counted many times. The chain carries TRBV7-3 and TRBJ2-1; 8 positions agree with TRBD1. Germline assignment: CDR1 SGHTA and CDR2 FQGTGA. This CDR3 spans 15 amino acids. Trimming took 4 bases from V and 6 from J; bases not matched to a gene: 8. The CDR3 region has the DNA TGTGCCAGCAGCTCCCGGAGGACAGGGATCAATGAGCAGTTCTTC. Its protein is CASSSRRTGINEQFF.

This clonotype was seen many times. The rearrangement uses TRBV2 and TRBJ1-1; a possible D gene is TRBD1 (5 bases). V was trimmed by 9 bases and J by 1 base, leaving 15 bases between them. In germline, CDR1 is SNHLY, CDR2 FYNNEI. The CDR3 runs to 14 residues. The CDR3 DNA is TGTGCCAGTATACCAGGGTGGGGGAACACTGAAGCTTTCTTT. Protein product: CASIPGWGNTEAFF.

The J gene is TRBJ2-2, the V gene TRBV29-1, with D uncertain. The V and J ends lost 0 bases and 1 base respectively, with 0 bases between them. CDR1 is SQVTM and CDR2 is ANQGSEA in the germline V gene. The length of the CDR3 is 12 residues. In nucleotides, the CDR3 is TGCAGCGTTGAAGAGAACACCGGGGAGCTGTTTTTT. This sequence encodes CSVEENTGELFF.

A few counts support this clonotype. The chain uses TRBV9 and TRBJ2-7, with TRBD2 matching over 13 bases. The V and J ends lost 8 bases and 2 bases, in that order; junction bases with no gene match: 13. CDR3 size: 17 residues. Germline assignment: CDR1 SGDLS and CDR2 YYNGEE. The CDR3 bases are TGTGCCAGACAAAATCACGGACTAGCGGGAGATCCCTACGAGCAGTACTTC. Translating gives CARQNHGLAGDPYEQYF.

The table lists this clonotype with many counts. This sequence joins TRBV7-9 and TRBJ2-7, with D possibly being TRBD2 (5 bases). V was pared by 5 bases and J by 3 bases, with 8 bases between. Germline V CDR1 and CDR2: SEHNR, FQNEAQ (reference sequence). This CDR3 region has 12 residues. The CDR3: CASSRAGYEQYF. In DNA, the CDR3 is TGTGCCAGCAGCCGGGCGGGCTACGAGCAGTACTTC.

Ten or more counts support this clonotype. The chain employs TRBV11-2 and TRBJ2-1, with 11 bases lining up with TRBD2. In germline, CDR1 is SGHAT, CDR2 FQNNGV. Unmatched junction bases numbered 4, after V lost 5 bases and J lost 4 bases. The CDR3 has 15 amino acids. CDR3 bases: TGTGCCAGCAGCAGTAGCGGGAGGGCTTACAATGAGCAGTTCTTC. Residues: CASSSSGRAYNEQFF. Complete variable domain (other parts from reference TRBV11-2 and TRBJ2-1): EAGVAQSPRYKIIEKRQSVAFWCNPISGHATLYWYQQILGQGPKLLIQFQNNGVVDDSQLPKDRFSAERLKGVDSTLKIQPAKLEDSAVYLCASSSSGRAYNEQFFGPGTRLTVL.

The chain employs TRBV2 and TRBJ2-2, with 9 nucleotides matching TRBD2. The CDR3 totals 17 residues. The V and J ends lost 8 bases and 7 bases, in that order; junction bases with no gene match: 17. CDR1 SNHLY and CDR2 FYNNEI come from the germline V gene. The CDR3 DNA reads TGTGCCAGCCTTGGTCTAGCGGGACCCACGACCTACGGGGAGCTGTTTTTT. This gives the protein CASLGLAGPTTYGELFF. Supplemented by reference TRBV2 and TRBJ2-2, the full variable domain reads EPEVTQTPSHQVTQMGQEVILRCVPISNHLYFYWYRQILGQKVEFLVSFYNNEISEKSEIFDDQFSVERPDGSNFTLKIRSTKLEDSAMYFCASLGLAGPTTYGELFFGEGSRLTVL.

This clonotype showed up many times. This rearrangement joins TRBV6-1 to TRBJ2-1; a possible D gene is TRBD2 (5 bases). The CDR3 spans 14 residues. Germline-derived CDR1 and CDR2 are MNHNS and SASEGT. With 11 bases removed from V and 5 bases from J, the gap between germline ends came to 19 bases. The CDR3 is CAGKQARGNNEQFF. The CDR3 DNA sequence: TGTGCCGGCAAGCAAGCCCGGGGAAACAATGAGCAGTTCTTC.

This clonotype was observed at least ten times. This chain links TRBV28 with TRBJ2-1, with D possibly TRBD2 on 6 matching bases. This CDR3 is 17 amino acids long. Trimming shortened V by 3 bases and J by 10 bases, and 25 bases separated the two germline ends. Germline V gene sequence: CDR1 MDHEN, CDR2 SYDVKM. Written as DNA, the CDR3 is TGTGCCAGCAGTTTGGGGTCGGCGGGAATAGGCCCTCGCGAGCAGTTCTTC. Amino acid sequence: CASSLGSAGIGPREQFF.

This clonotype occurred many times. The chain employs TRBV12-3 or TRBV12-4 and TRBJ2-1; 9 bases match TRBD2. This CDR3 region has 15 residues. V lost 7 bases, J lost 0 bases, and 4 bases stayed unmatched. The CDR3 loop reads CASTLSGSSYNEQFF. DNA of the CDR3: TGTGCCAGCACCCTTAGCGGGAGCTCCTACAATGAGCAGTTCTTC.

This clonotype was observed many times. The chain joins TRBV12-3 or TRBV12-4 to TRBJ2-7, with 7 nucleotides matching TRBD2. V dropped 3 bases and J dropped 2; count of bases not matched to a gene: 7. The length of the CDR3 is 15 residues. The CDR3 loop reads CASSFRREPTYEQYF. In nucleotides, the CDR3 is TGTGCCAGCAGTTTTCGGCGGGAGCCTACCTACGAGCAGTACTTC.

The chain links TRBV6-2 or TRBV6-3 to TRBJ1-5, with D unresolved. V was clipped by 0 bases and J by 6 bases, with 3 bases between them. Germline V gene sequence: CDR1 MNHEY, CDR2 SVGEGT. The length of the CDR3 is 12 residues. The CDR3 nucleotides are TGTGCCAGCAGTTACTCGGTTCAGCCCCAGCATTTT. The encoded protein is CASSYSVQPQHF.

The sample holds a few counts of this clonotype. The chain carries TRBV20-1 and TRBJ2-1; D unresolved. The CDR3 totals 11 residues. Trimming removed 3 bases at V and 7 bases at J, with 7 bases between. Germline V CDR1 and CDR2: DFQATT, SNEGSKA (reference sequence). CDR3 protein: CSARLQNEQFF. CDR3 nucleotide sequence: TGCAGTGCTAGGCTACAAAATGAGCAGTTCTTC.

This clonotype was seen many times. This chain joins TRBV18 and TRBJ2-1, with 11 bases identical to TRBD1. Germline V gene lookup returns CDR1 KGHSH and CDR2 LQKENI. CDR3 length: 16 residues. The ends lost 0 bases at V and 8 bases at J; junction bases unmatched: 6. The CDR3 protein is CASSPPAGTGGYEQFF. CDR3 DNA: TGTGCCAGCTCACCACCAGCCGGGACAGGGGGTTATGAGCAGTTCTTC.

In regard to this clonotype: This may stem from a read error, because a much larger clone lies one nucleotide away. CDR3 in amino acids: CASSFRGEGGAETQYF. The CDR3 DNA is TGTGCCAGCAGTTTCCGGGGGGAGGGGGGAGCGGAGACCCAGTACTTC. The V and J genes are TRBV28 and TRBJ2-5, with TRBD2 as a possible D gene (7 bases). Trimming took off 3 bases at V and 5 bases at J, with 19 bases between the two ends. CDR1 MDHEN and CDR2 SYDVKM come from the germline V gene. The CDR3 runs to 16 residues. Full variable domain (missing parts from reference TRBV28 and TRBJ2-5): DVKVTQSSRYLVKRTGEKVFLECVQDMDHENMFWYRQDPGLGLRLIYFSYDVKMKEKGDIPEGYSVSREKKERFSLILESASTNQTSMYLCASSFRGEGGAETQYFGPGTRLLVL.

The chain uses TRBV30 and TRBJ2-7, with 9 bases identical to TRBD2. V shed 7 bases and J 7 bases; nucleotides not matched to a gene: 8. The CDR3 is made up of 12 amino acids. Germline V CDR1 and CDR2: GTSNPN, SVGIG (reference sequence). The CDR3 loop reads CASAWRGGEQYF. The CDR3 DNA reads as TGTGCCTCAGCGTGGCGGGGGGGGGAGCAGTACTTC.

Turning to this clonotype: A single base separates this from a much larger clone, so it may be a read error. This chain joins TRBV7-2 and TRBJ2-5; D not certain. The CDR3 is 17 amino acids. Germline assignment: CDR1 SGHTA and CDR2 FQGNSA. DNA of the CDR3: TGTGCCAGCAGTCGAGATTACGCGAGAGCGTACCAAGGGACCCAGTACTTC. This gives the protein CASSRDYARAYQGTQYF.

The table lists this clonotype with many counts. V and J are TRBV30 and TRBJ2-2; D remains ambiguous. V shed 5 bases and J shed 5 bases, with 12 bases lying between them. In germline, CDR1 is GTSNPN, CDR2 SVGIG (reference sequence). The CDR3 extends over 13 amino acids. The DNA for the CDR3 is TGTGCCTGGTGGAGATATGGGACCGGGGAGCTGTTTTTT. Translated: CAWWRYGTGELFF.

A single count supports this clonotype. The rearrangement uses TRBV4-1 and TRBJ1-2; D perhaps matches TRBD1 (6 bases). V lost 0 bases and J 4 bases, leaving 15 bases between the germline ends. The CDR3 covers 16 residues. Germline assignment: CDR1 MGHRA and CDR2 YSYEKL. The DNA for the CDR3 is TGCGCCAGCAGCCAAGAATTGGTGGGGGCAGGCTATGGCTACACCTTC. As protein: CASSQELVGAGYGYTF.